A selection of T cell receptor beta chains follows, all from one sample in a study of cytomegalovirus exposure and HLA in healthy donors. Produced via immunoSEQ multiplex PCR; TCRdb's table is partial and in-frame only. The data show roughly 51,000 clones, roughly four fifths seen once. The material sequenced was PBMCs. These receptors were collected from a boy aged 5 to 17 in good health and CMV-seropositive. CDR3s include the opening cysteine and the closing phenylalanine or tryptophan. D genes are given only for firm matches. Size tells how often a clone was seen (once, few, many) or the class of an expanded clone, and some rows leave it out.

CDR3nt	CDR3aa	abundance	len	v_gene	d_gene	j_gene
TGTGCCAGCACCCCGGTTGGCACTGAAGCTTTCTTT	CASTPVGTEAFF	NA	12	TRBV6-1	NA	TRBJ1-1
TGTGCCAGCAGCTTATGGGGGGCGACAGGGAGCTCTGGAAACACCATATATTTT	CASSLWGATGSSGNTIYF	NA	18	TRBV7-3	TRBD1	TRBJ1-3
TGTGCCATCAGTGAGTCGAGGACAGAGCCTTACAATGAGCAGTTCTTC	CAISESRTEPYNEQFF	NA	16	TRBV10-3	NA	TRBJ2-1
TGCGCCAGCAGCTCCACCGAGGAGATTCATTCACCCCTCCACTTT	CASSSTEEIHSPLHF	NA	15	TRBV5-1	NA	TRBJ1-6
TGTGCCAGCAGCGAAGGGGGTGGCACTGAAGCTTTCTTT	CASSEGGGTEAFF	NA	13	TRBV9	NA	TRBJ1-1
TGTGCCAGCAGCGTAGGTCCCCTAGGCAATCAGCCCCAGCATTTT	CASSVGPLGNQPQHF	NA	15	TRBV9	NA	TRBJ1-5
TGTGCCAGCAGCTTAGATCGCGGGGCCACTGAAGCTTTCTTT	CASSLDRGATEAFF	NA	14	TRBV11-2	NA	TRBJ1-1
TGCGCCAGCAGCCAAGATAGGGGGCTCGGCAACAATGAGCAGTTCTTC	CASSQDRGLGNNEQFF	once	16	TRBV4-1	TRBD1	TRBJ2-1
TGTGCCACCAGCCCCGGGACAGGGGCCGAGCAGTACTTC	CATSPGTGAEQYF	few	13	TRBV15	TRBD1	TRBJ2-7
TGCGCCAGCAGCAAGGACAGGGGGAACACTGAAGCTTTCTTT	CASSKDRGNTEAFF	NA	14	TRBV5-1	TRBD1	TRBJ1-1
TGTGCCAGCAGCCCACCTCGCCGGGACAGGGTGGGAGAGACCCAGTACTTC	CASSPPRRDRVGETQYF	NA	17	TRBV7-6	TRBD1	TRBJ2-5
TGTGCTAGTGGTTTGGGGACTAGCGGGGATCAGGCGCAGTATTTT	CASGLGTSGDQAQYF	NA	15	TRBV12-5	TRBD2	TRBJ2-3
TGCGCCAGCAGCTTGGAGGCAGGAGGAAATACGCAGTATTTT	CASSLEAGGNTQYF	NA	14	TRBV5-1	NA	TRBJ2-3
TGCGCCTGCGGGGGTGAGACCCAGTACTTC	CACGGETQYF	once	10	TRBV10-2	TRBD2	TRBJ2-5
TGCAGCGTGGGACAGGAAGCCTACGAGCAGTACTTC	CSVGQEAYEQYF	NA	12	TRBV29-1	TRBD1	TRBJ2-7
TGTGCCAGCAGTTACTCAGACTCCCAAGAGACCCAGTACTTC	CASSYSDSQETQYF	NA	14	TRBV6-6	NA	TRBJ2-5
TGTGCCAGCAGTGAAATAGGGGTCGACACTGAAGCTTTCTTT	CASSEIGVDTEAFF	NA	14	TRBV6-1	NA	TRBJ1-1
TGTGCCAGCAGTTACTGGACTAGCGGGGACAATGAGCAGTTCTTC	CASSYWTSGDNEQFF	few	15	TRBV6-6	TRBD2	TRBJ2-1
TGTGCCAGCAGCGCCTCAGGACAGGGGAGGACTGAAGCTTTCTTT	CASSASGQGRTEAFF	NA	15	TRBV9	TRBD1	TRBJ1-1
TGTGCCATCTCCCGGGGGACTAATGAAAAACTGTTTTTT	CAISRGTNEKLFF	few	13	TRBV7-9	NA	TRBJ1-4
TGTGCCAGCAGCCTGGTCGGGGGGGACAATGAGCAGTTCTTC	CASSLVGGDNEQFF	NA	14	TRBV7-2	TRBD2	TRBJ2-1
TGTGCCAGTAAACAGGGATTCGGCAATCAGCCCCAGCATTTT	CASKQGFGNQPQHF	NA	14	TRBV19	NA	TRBJ1-5
TGTGCCAGCAGGACAGGGTGGAACTACGAGCAGTACTTC	CASRTGWNYEQYF	once	13	TRBV6-1	TRBD1	TRBJ2-7
TGCGCCAGCAGCCAAGTCGGGACTAACTATGGCTACACCTTC	CASSQVGTNYGYTF	NA	14	TRBV4-1	NA	TRBJ1-2
TGTGCCAGCAGCAACACCCGGACCCAGTACTTC	CASSNTRTQYF	NA	11	TRBV5-6	NA	TRBJ2-5
TGTGCCAGCAGCCCCGGGACTAGCGGGTTCCACAATGAGCAGTTCTTC	CASSPGTSGFHNEQFF	NA	16	TRBV7-6	TRBD2	TRBJ2-1
TGTGCCAGCAGCCCGACGACAGTCATTTCTCCCCAGCATTTT	CASSPTTVISPQHF	NA	14	TRBV11-2	NA	TRBJ1-5
TGTGCCAGCAGACTAGGGATAAGCGGGGGGGGGCTCTCACCGTCCCAGTACTTC	CASRLGISGGGLSPSQYF	NA	18	TRBV7-8	TRBD2	TRBJ2-5
TGTGCCAGTAGTATAGAGGAGGCAGCTTTATACGAGCAGTACTTC	CASSIEEAALYEQYF	NA	15	TRBV19	NA	TRBJ2-7
TGTGCTGCGGGACAGCAAAATCAGCCCCAGCATTTT	CAAGQQNQPQHF	NA	12	TRBV6-5	TRBD1	TRBJ1-5
TGTGCCAGCAGGGGCCTCTTCGCGTACGAGCAGTACTTC	CASRGLFAYEQYF	few	13	TRBV27	NA	TRBJ2-7